Below are 22 T cell receptor beta chains sequenced from a single sample in a study of shared clonotypes between healthy human individuals. Profiled with immunoSEQ multiplex PCR; TCRdb holds only in-frame clones, not every one. The data contain approximately 530,000 clones, about 96% of them singletons. Sequenced sample: naive CD4+ T cells sorted from blood. Subset meaning: CD45RA+ positively selected. These receptors all stem from a woman aged 25-40 years in good health.

The chain combines TRBV6-1 with TRBJ2-5; perhaps D is TRBD1 or TRBD2 (5 bases each). Germline CDR1 MNHNS, CDR2 SASEGT. Trimming left V 2 bases short and J 5 bases short, with 15 bases between. This CDR3 is built from 15 residues. Written as DNA, the CDR3 is TGTGCCAGCAGTGAAAGAGGCAGGGAGTGGGAGACCCAGTACTTC. Its translation: CASSERGREWETQYF.

The genes are TRBV28 and TRBJ1-1; D may be TRBD1 (6 bases). V shed 6 bases and J shed 0 bases, with 14 bases lying between them. CDR1 is MDHEN and CDR2 is SYDVKM in the germline V gene. CDR3 length: 15 residues. The CDR3 region has the DNA TGTGCCAGCAGCAGACAGGCAAACATGAACACTGAAGCTTTCTTT. The encoded protein is CASSRQANMNTEAFF. Drawing the rest from reference TRBV28 and TRBJ1-1, the complete variable domain is DVKVTQSSRYLVKRTGEKVFLECVQDMDHENMFWYRQDPGLGLRLIYFSYDVKMKEKGDIPEGYSVSREKKERFSLILESASTNQTSMYLCASSRQANMNTEAFFGQGTRLTVV.

V gene TRBV18 combines with J gene TRBJ2-1, with 11 bases identical to TRBD2. Germline trimming cut 0 bases from V and 8 bases from J; bases unmatched to any gene: 6. Germline CDR1 and CDR2: KGHSH and LQKENI. The CDR3 runs to 16 residues. DNA for the CDR3: TGTGCCAGCTCACCACCGTCTCTAGCGGGAGGCGATGAGCAGTTCTTC. It codes for CASSPPSLAGGDEQFF.

The chain carries TRBV18 and TRBJ1-4, with D tentatively TRBD1 (5 bases). The CDR3 has 13 residues. CDR1 and CDR2 from the germline V gene are KGHSH and LQKENI. V lost 3 bases and J lost 6, with 8 bases in between. The DNA for the CDR3 is TGTGCCAGCTCACCCCGGGGGGATGAAAAACTGTTTTTT. Its protein is CASSPRGDEKLFF. Supplemented by reference TRBV18 and TRBJ1-4, the full variable domain reads NAGVMQNPRHLVRRRGQEARLRCSPMKGHSHVYWYRQLPEEGLKFMVYLQKENIIDESGMPKERFSAEFPKEGPSILRIQQVVRGDSAAYFCASSPRGDEKLFFGSGTQLSVL.

This chain joins TRBV4-3 and TRBJ1-2; D may be TRBD1 (6 bases). The CDR3 length is 14 residues. V lost 0 bases, J lost 3 bases, and 8 bases lay in between. CDR1 is LGHNA, CDR2 YSLEER, per germline. The CDR3 is CASSQDDRHYGYTF. The CDR3 region has the DNA TGCGCCAGCAGCCAAGACGACAGGCACTATGGCTACACCTTC.

This chain uses TRBV5-4 with TRBJ2-7, with TRBD2 matching over 9 bases. The length of the CDR3 is 17 residues. Per the germline V gene, CDR1 is SGHNT and CDR2 is YYREEE (reference sequence). The J segment lost 2 bases and the V segment lost 0 bases, leaving 9 bases of the junction unmatched. CDR3 coding DNA: TGTGCCAGCAGCTTGGCGGTTCGGCGGGAGGGAACCTACGAGCAGTACTTC. Translated, it gives CASSLAVRREGTYEQYF.

V and J are TRBV21-1 and TRBJ1-2. TRBV21-1 is deemed a pseudogene. The CDR3 covers 11 residues. For the CDR3, the DNA is TGTGCCAGCGGCGGGGAGGACGGCTACACCTTC. Amino acid sequence: CASGGEDGYTF.

The V call is TRBV28, the J call TRBJ2-3; 8 bases are shared with TRBD2. Germline V lookup: CDR1 MDHEN, CDR2 SYDVKM. CDR3 length equals 15 residues. The V gene end was trimmed by 3 bases and the J gene end by 2 bases; junction bases not matched to a gene: 4. CDR3: CASSLPSGYTDTQYF. Here the CDR3 DNA reads TGTGCCAGCAGTTTGCCTAGCGGGTACACAGATACGCAGTATTTT.

The chain carries TRBV7-2 and TRBJ2-7, with a weak D call TRBD2 (6 bases). Trimming removed 2 bases at V and 0 bases at J, with 14 bases between. The CDR3 runs 16 residues. Germline V lookup: CDR1 SGHTA, CDR2 FQGNSA. The CDR3 region is CASSLFGSSVSYEQYF. In DNA, the CDR3 is TGTGCCAGCAGCTTATTCGGTTCTAGCGTCTCCTACGAGCAGTACTTC.

This clone was seen a single time. This chain uses TRBV15 with TRBJ1-3; no definite D call. Trimming took 3 bases from V and 4 from J, leaving 7 bases between them. CDR3 length: 13 residues. Germline-derived CDR1 and CDR2 are LNHNV and YYDKDF (reference sequence). The CDR3 loop is CATSSSGGNTIYF. For the CDR3, the DNA is TGTGCCACCAGCAGCTCCGGGGGAAACACCATATATTTT.

The chain joins TRBV28 to TRBJ2-7; 15 nucleotides match TRBD2. CDR1 is MDHEN, CDR2 SYDVKM, per germline. With V trimmed by 3 bases and J by 6 bases, 0 bases remained unmatched. This CDR3 is built from 14 residues. In DNA, the CDR3 is TGTGCCAGCAGTTTGGGACTAGCGGGAGGCGAGCAGTACTTC. As protein: CASSLGLAGGEQYF.

The chain is built from TRBV7-2 and TRBJ2-3, with 7 bases identical to TRBD2. This CDR3 contains 19 residues. CDR1 is SGHTA and CDR2 is FQGNSA in the germline V gene. The V gene end was trimmed by 1 base and the J gene end by 4 bases; junction bases not matched to a gene: 17. The CDR3 DNA reads as TGTGCCAGCAGCTTAGGAGGCCACCTGAGCGGGATGGTGTCAGATACGCAGTATTTT. Residues: CASSLGGHLSGMVSDTQYF. The whole variable domain, filled in from reference TRBV7-2 and TRBJ2-3, reads GAGVSQSPSNKVTEKGKDVELRCDPISGHTALYWYRQSLGQGLEFLIYFQGNSAPDKSGLPSDRFSAERTGGSVSTLTIQRTQQEDSAVYLCASSLGGHLSGMVSDTQYFGPGTRLTVL.

This chain joins TRBV9 and TRBJ1-2, with D unresolved. V gave up 4 bases and J gave up 3 bases, with 13 bases separating them. The CDR3 runs to 14 residues. Germline values: CDR1 SGDLS, CDR2 YYNGEE. CDR3 residues: CASSPTRADYGYTF. The CDR3 DNA reads TGTGCCAGCAGCCCCACGAGAGCGGACTATGGCTACACCTTC.

This sequence joins TRBV28 and TRBJ1-1; TRBD1 might be the D (5 bases). The CDR3 loop spans 15 amino acids. Germline-derived CDR1 and CDR2 are MDHEN and SYDVKM. Trimming took off 4 bases at V and 0 bases at J, with 12 bases between the two ends. Here the CDR3 reads CASSWGEGMNTEAFF. CDR3 sequence (DNA): TGTGCCAGCAGTTGGGGGGAGGGGATGAACACTGAAGCTTTCTTT.

The chain couples TRBV19 to TRBJ2-7, with D hard to call. Trimming removed 5 bases from V and 6 bases from J, with 14 bases in between. CDR3 length: 13 amino acids. CDR1 LNHDA and CDR2 SQIVND come from the germline V gene (reference sequence). The CDR3 DNA is TGTGCCAGTAGTCCGGGCCTCGCTACCGAGCAGTACTTC. Translation: CASSPGLATEQYF.

The chain has TRBV2 and TRBJ2-5; D is unresolved. CDR3 length: 15 amino acids. V lost 6 bases and J lost 0, with 14 bases in between. Germline lookup yields CDR1 SNHLY and CDR2 FYNNEI. The CDR3 region is CASRGLGLYQETQYF. The CDR3 coding sequence is TGTGCCAGCAGGGGCCTGGGCCTGTACCAAGAGACCCAGTACTTC.

This clone is a singleton in its sample. The chain links TRBV19 to TRBJ2-7; 11 nucleotides match TRBD2. The CDR3 runs to 14 residues. Looked up from germline, CDR1 is LNHDA and CDR2 is SQIVND (reference sequence). The V gene end was trimmed by 8 bases and the J gene end by 4 bases; junction bases not matched to a gene: 7. The CDR3 is CASRLAGGQYEQYF. In DNA, the CDR3 is TGTGCCAGTCGATTAGCGGGAGGGCAATACGAGCAGTACTTC.

V usage is TRBV6-1 and J usage is TRBJ1-5; no firm D call. CDR3 length equals 14 residues. In germline, CDR1 is MNHNS, CDR2 SASEGT. V gave up 3 bases and J gave up 4 bases, with 10 bases separating them. The CDR3 sequence: CASSDEQYNQPQHF. In DNA form, the CDR3 reads TGTGCCAGCAGTGATGAACAGTATAATCAGCCCCAGCATTTT.

V gene TRBV11-2 combines with J gene TRBJ2-7; D possibly corresponds to TRBD1 (6 bases). The length of the CDR3 is 15 residues. In germline, CDR1 is SGHAT, CDR2 FQNNGV. Trimming took off 0 bases at V and 0 bases at J, with 9 bases between the two ends. DNA for the CDR3: TGTGCCAGCAGCTTAGAAGCAGGGGACTCCTACGAGCAGTACTTC. It yields the protein CASSLEAGDSYEQYF.

The chain has TRBV28 and TRBJ2-5; D gene unclear. TRBJ2-7 matches the DNA end more closely, so the J call is doubtful. The CDR3 contains 16 residues. The germline gives CDR1 MDHEN, CDR2 SYDVKM. The CDR3 protein is CASSLSTGGGPYEQYF. The CDR3 nucleotides read TGTGCCAGCAGTTTATCCACCGGCGGTGGACCCTACGAGCAGTACTTC.

V is TRBV2 and J is TRBJ2-1, with a weak D call TRBD1 (6 bases). This CDR3 region has 17 residues. Germline assignment: CDR1 SNHLY and CDR2 FYNNEI. V lost 5 bases to trimming and J lost 0 bases, with 17 bases between them. This CDR3 is CASSRPGQRSSYNEQFF. In DNA, the CDR3 is TGTGCCAGCAGTCGACCGGGACAAAGGAGCTCCTACAATGAGCAGTTCTTC.

This sequence joins TRBV2 and TRBJ1-5; D unclear. Germline assignment: CDR1 SNHLY and CDR2 FYNNEI. The CDR3 extends over 15 amino acids. V was trimmed by 0 bases and J by 0 bases, leaving 6 bases between them. The CDR3 DNA reads as TGTGCCAGCAGTGAAGCCAGCTATAGCAATCAGCCCCAGCATTTT. This codes for CASSEASYSNQPQHF.